The 24 T cell receptor beta chains in this list originate from one sample, sequenced in a study of T cell responses to AZD1222 COVID-19 vaccine. Here immunoSEQ multiplex PCR was the method, and the copy in TCRdb shows in-frame clones only, minus some. The data contain 150,000 to 200,000 clones, about 92% of them singletons. Sequenced here: peripheral blood, sampled on day 0 of AZD1222 vaccination. The source is an adult in good health.

The chain links TRBV6-5 to TRBJ2-1; no firm D call. Germline V gene lookup returns CDR1 MNHEY and CDR2 SVGAGI. The CDR3 length is 14 residues. Trimming took off 6 bases at V and 4 bases at J, with 13 bases between the two ends. CDR3 nucleotides: TGTGCCAGCAGGACCGGTTTGGCATACAATGAGCAGTTCTTC. Translated, it gives CASRTGLAYNEQFF.

This clone was detected only once. The V call is TRBV3-1 (or the pseudogene TRBV3-2), the J call TRBJ2-5; TRBD2 matches at 13 bases. This CDR3 is built from 17 residues. Losses at the gene ends were 0 bases for V and 2 bases for J; bases not matched to a gene: 3. Germline CDR1 and CDR2: LGHDT and YNNKEL (reference sequence). The CDR3 coding sequence is TGTGCCAGCAGCCAAGAGGCGGGACTAGCGGGGCAAGAGACCCAGTACTTC. Residues: CASSQEAGLAGQETQYF.

V usage is TRBV15 and J usage is TRBJ1-3; 11 bases map to TRBD1. V lost 8 bases and J lost 0; bases outside the gene matches: 9. This CDR3 spans 17 amino acids. In germline, CDR1 is LNHNV, CDR2 YYDKDF (reference sequence). This chain's CDR3 is CATGSGTGGSSGNTIYF. CDR3 nucleotides: TGTGCCACCGGATCAGGGACAGGGGGAAGCTCTGGAAACACCATATATTTT.

The genes are TRBV30 and TRBJ1-4; TRBD1 matches 7 bases. This CDR3 region has 13 residues. With 4 bases clipped from V and 3 bases from J, the junction kept 2 bases outside the gene matches. Germline assignment: CDR1 GTSNPN and CDR2 SVGIG (reference sequence). This chain's CDR3 is CAWNRGANEKLFF. The CDR3 bases are TGTGCCTGGAACAGGGGAGCTAATGAAAAACTGTTTTTT.

The rearrangement joins TRBV19 to TRBJ1-6; D gene uncertain. CDR1 is LNHDA, CDR2 SQIVND, per germline (reference sequence). This CDR3 spans 14 amino acids. The V gene lost 7 bases and the J gene lost 0 bases, with 7 bases spanning the gap. CDR3 residues: CASKRSSYNSPLHF. The CDR3 bases are TGTGCCAGTAAAAGGAGCTCCTATAATTCACCCCTCCACTTT.

This chain uses TRBV6-2 or TRBV6-3 with TRBJ2-1; TRBD2 aligns across 7 bases. The germline CDR1 and CDR2 sequences are MNHEY and SVGEGT. The CDR3 extends over 14 amino acids. The V segment lost 5 bases and the J segment 6 bases; nucleotides outside the gene matches: 7. As DNA, the CDR3 is TGTGCCAGCAGTGACGCGGGAGTTCCCAATGAGCAGTTCTTC. Its protein is CASSDAGVPNEQFF.

This chain links TRBV6-5 with TRBJ1-6; D call uncertain. The CDR3 extends over 13 amino acids. CDR1 MNHEY and CDR2 SVGAGI come from the germline V gene. The V end was cut by 8 bases, the J end by 2 bases, with 7 bases between. CDR3: CASGETYNSPLHF. As DNA, the CDR3 is TGTGCCAGCGGGGAAACCTATAATTCACCCCTCCACTTT.

The chain uses TRBV6-5 and TRBJ1-1, with D possibly matching TRBD1 (6 bases). The CDR3 is 14 amino acids. Trimming removed 7 bases from V and 4 bases from J, with 16 bases in between. Germline V CDR1 and CDR2: MNHEY, SVGAGI. CDR3 sequence (DNA): TGTGCCAGCATCCCTAGCAGGGGAGGCACTGAAGCTTTCTTT. Protein product: CASIPSRGGTEAFF.

This chain joins TRBV5-1 and TRBJ1-5; 10 positions agree with TRBD1. V was pared by 4 bases and J by 2 bases, with 3 bases of the junction left unmatched. The CDR3 is 15 residues long. Germline CDR1 is SGHRS and CDR2 is YFSETQ. The CDR3 DNA reads as TGCGCCAGCAGCGACGGGACAGGGGGCAATCAGCCCCAGCATTTT. This sequence encodes CASSDGTGGNQPQHF.

The CDR3 sequence: CASNHLGQGHQPQHF. In DNA form, the CDR3 reads TGTGCCAGCAATCATCTGGGACAGGGACATCAGCCCCAGCATTTT. V is TRBV6-1 and J is TRBJ1-5, with 9 positions matching TRBD1. The germline CDR1 and CDR2 sequences are MNHNS and SASEGT. There are 15 residues in the CDR3. V dropped 7 bases and J dropped 5; count of bases not matched to a gene: 9.

The count of this clone is one. The chain combines TRBV7-9 with TRBJ1-3; D uncertain. CDR1 is SEHNR, CDR2 FQNEAQ, per germline (reference sequence). Trimming took 5 bases from V and 0 from J, leaving 5 bases between them. The CDR3 is 13 amino acids. The CDR3 is CASSGNSGNTIYF. The CDR3 DNA reads TGTGCCAGCAGCGGGAACTCTGGAAACACCATATATTTT.

CDR3 in DNA: TGTGCCTGCTCAGGGGGTTGGGGCTACACCTTC. It yields the protein CACSGGWGYTF. The V call is TRBV10-3, the J call TRBJ1-2; the match to TRBD1 covers 7 bases. V shed 11 bases, J shed 8 bases, and the junction held 8 bases outside the gene matches. The CDR3 extends over 11 amino acids. Germline V gene sequence: CDR1 ENHRY, CDR2 SYGVKD.

The V gene is TRBV6-6, the J gene TRBJ2-4, with D perhaps TRBD1 or TRBD2 (5 bases each). The CDR3 length is 18 residues. V was shortened by 5 bases and J by 0 bases, with 20 bases between the two germline ends. CDR1 is MNHNY, CDR2 SVGAGI, per germline (reference sequence). This chain's CDR3 is CASSPGRTGFIAKNIQYF. CDR3 bases: TGTGCCAGCAGTCCGGGACGGACTGGGTTTATAGCCAAAAACATTCAGTACTTC.

The chain uses TRBV11-2 and TRBJ1-2; tentative D call: TRBD1 (5 bases). CDR1 is SGHAT and CDR2 is FQNNGV in the germline V gene. The CDR3 runs to 15 residues. V was clipped by 8 bases and J by 3 bases, with 19 bases between them. The CDR3, as DNA: TGTGCCAGCTCTCTCAGGGCAGGGTCGCACTATGGCTACACCTTC. Residues: CASSLRAGSHYGYTF.

The table lists this clone with a few counts. The chain employs TRBV30 and TRBJ1-6; D perhaps matches TRBD1 (6 bases). The germline CDR1 and CDR2 sequences are GTSNPN and SVGIG (reference sequence). Trimming shortened V by 2 bases and J by 6 bases, and 17 bases separated the two germline ends. The CDR3 spans 16 residues. The CDR3: CAWSTEGGYGNSPLHF. The CDR3 DNA is TGTGCCTGGAGTACGGAGGGGGGATATGGTAATTCACCCCTCCACTTT.

This clone has just one count. The rearrangement uses TRBV5-5 and TRBJ2-7; 7 bases match TRBD2. V lost 5 bases, J lost 2 bases, and 7 bases stayed unmatched. This CDR3 has 14 residues. CDR1 is SGHKS and CDR2 is YYEKEE in the germline V gene (reference sequence). CDR3 in amino acids: CASRGRRETYEQYF. The CDR3 DNA is TGTGCCAGCAGGGGGCGGCGGGAGACCTACGAGCAGTACTTC.

CDR3 bases: TGTGCCAGCAGCTTAGACAGGGGACTTTTTTCCGAGCAGTACTTC. Residues: CASSLDRGLFSEQYF. This rearrangement joins TRBV5-6 to TRBJ2-7; 8 nucleotides align to TRBD1. This CDR3 contains 15 residues. Germline CDR1 reads SGHDT; CDR2 reads YYEEEE. Germline trimming cut 2 bases from V and 6 bases from J; bases unmatched to any gene: 10.

The chain joins TRBV30 to TRBJ2-1, with 8 bases aligning to TRBD2. Germline trimming cut 4 bases from V and 5 bases from J; bases unmatched to any gene: 7. Germline loops: CDR1 GTSNPN, CDR2 SVGIG (reference sequence). The CDR3 sequence is 14 residues long. CDR3 in DNA: TGTGCCTGGATTAGGACTAGCACGAACAATGAGCAGTTCTTC. It specifies CAWIRTSTNNEQFF.

The CDR3 reads CASLRGQLIQNSNQPQHF. In DNA form, the CDR3 reads TGTGCCAGCCTACGGGGACAGCTTATTCAAAATAGCAATCAGCCCCAGCATTTT. The V call is TRBV7-3, the J call TRBJ1-5, with 7 bases lining up with TRBD1. The junction had 16 bases not matched to a gene; V was cut back by 8 bases and J by 0 bases. The germline V gene encodes CDR1 SGHTA and CDR2 FQGTGA. The CDR3 has 18 amino acids.

The chain carries TRBV7-9 and TRBJ1-2, with 10 bases identical to TRBD1. V was pared by 5 bases and J by 6 bases, with 3 bases of the junction left unmatched. The CDR3 has 13 residues. Germline values: CDR1 SEHNR, CDR2 FQNEAQ (reference sequence). The DNA for the CDR3 is TGTGCCAGCAGCCTCGGGACAGGGGATGGCTACACCTTC. Its translation: CASSLGTGDGYTF.

The chain has TRBV15 and TRBJ1-1; D unresolved. The ends were cut back, 2 bases at V and 0 bases at J, with 10 bases in the middle. Germline assignment: CDR1 LNHNV and CDR2 YYDKDF (reference sequence). The CDR3 has 15 amino acids. CDR3 sequence (DNA): TGTGCCACCAGCAGACGTCCGGATATGAACACTGAAGCTTTCTTT. Residues: CATSRRPDMNTEAFF.

CDR3 DNA: TGTGCCTGGAGTGCTCGGGACACTGGCTACACCTTC. Translation gives CAWSARDTGYTF. The chain is built from TRBV30 and TRBJ1-2, with D maybe TRBD1 (6 bases). This CDR3 has 12 amino acids. Per the germline V gene, CDR1 is GTSNPN and CDR2 is SVGIG (reference sequence). V lost 1 base, J lost 7 bases, and 10 bases lay in between.

The V and J genes are TRBV28 and TRBJ2-1; D not certain. Per germline, CDR1 MDHEN and CDR2 SYDVKM. The CDR3 has 14 residues. Trimming took off 9 bases at V and 6 bases at J, with 18 bases between the two ends. The CDR3 region has the DNA TGTGCCAGTAAAGTAGCCATGGTAGTCAATGAGCAGTTCTTC. Amino acids: CASKVAMVVNEQFF.

This chain connects TRBV24-1 to TRBJ2-1; unclear D gene. V was shortened by 7 bases and J by 6 bases, with 9 bases between the two germline ends. This CDR3 spans 12 amino acids. Germline V gene lookup returns CDR1 KGHDR and CDR2 SFDVKD. In DNA form, the CDR3 reads TGTGCCACCAGGGGGTCGGGCAATGAGCAGTTCTTC. Its translation is CATRGSGNEQFF.